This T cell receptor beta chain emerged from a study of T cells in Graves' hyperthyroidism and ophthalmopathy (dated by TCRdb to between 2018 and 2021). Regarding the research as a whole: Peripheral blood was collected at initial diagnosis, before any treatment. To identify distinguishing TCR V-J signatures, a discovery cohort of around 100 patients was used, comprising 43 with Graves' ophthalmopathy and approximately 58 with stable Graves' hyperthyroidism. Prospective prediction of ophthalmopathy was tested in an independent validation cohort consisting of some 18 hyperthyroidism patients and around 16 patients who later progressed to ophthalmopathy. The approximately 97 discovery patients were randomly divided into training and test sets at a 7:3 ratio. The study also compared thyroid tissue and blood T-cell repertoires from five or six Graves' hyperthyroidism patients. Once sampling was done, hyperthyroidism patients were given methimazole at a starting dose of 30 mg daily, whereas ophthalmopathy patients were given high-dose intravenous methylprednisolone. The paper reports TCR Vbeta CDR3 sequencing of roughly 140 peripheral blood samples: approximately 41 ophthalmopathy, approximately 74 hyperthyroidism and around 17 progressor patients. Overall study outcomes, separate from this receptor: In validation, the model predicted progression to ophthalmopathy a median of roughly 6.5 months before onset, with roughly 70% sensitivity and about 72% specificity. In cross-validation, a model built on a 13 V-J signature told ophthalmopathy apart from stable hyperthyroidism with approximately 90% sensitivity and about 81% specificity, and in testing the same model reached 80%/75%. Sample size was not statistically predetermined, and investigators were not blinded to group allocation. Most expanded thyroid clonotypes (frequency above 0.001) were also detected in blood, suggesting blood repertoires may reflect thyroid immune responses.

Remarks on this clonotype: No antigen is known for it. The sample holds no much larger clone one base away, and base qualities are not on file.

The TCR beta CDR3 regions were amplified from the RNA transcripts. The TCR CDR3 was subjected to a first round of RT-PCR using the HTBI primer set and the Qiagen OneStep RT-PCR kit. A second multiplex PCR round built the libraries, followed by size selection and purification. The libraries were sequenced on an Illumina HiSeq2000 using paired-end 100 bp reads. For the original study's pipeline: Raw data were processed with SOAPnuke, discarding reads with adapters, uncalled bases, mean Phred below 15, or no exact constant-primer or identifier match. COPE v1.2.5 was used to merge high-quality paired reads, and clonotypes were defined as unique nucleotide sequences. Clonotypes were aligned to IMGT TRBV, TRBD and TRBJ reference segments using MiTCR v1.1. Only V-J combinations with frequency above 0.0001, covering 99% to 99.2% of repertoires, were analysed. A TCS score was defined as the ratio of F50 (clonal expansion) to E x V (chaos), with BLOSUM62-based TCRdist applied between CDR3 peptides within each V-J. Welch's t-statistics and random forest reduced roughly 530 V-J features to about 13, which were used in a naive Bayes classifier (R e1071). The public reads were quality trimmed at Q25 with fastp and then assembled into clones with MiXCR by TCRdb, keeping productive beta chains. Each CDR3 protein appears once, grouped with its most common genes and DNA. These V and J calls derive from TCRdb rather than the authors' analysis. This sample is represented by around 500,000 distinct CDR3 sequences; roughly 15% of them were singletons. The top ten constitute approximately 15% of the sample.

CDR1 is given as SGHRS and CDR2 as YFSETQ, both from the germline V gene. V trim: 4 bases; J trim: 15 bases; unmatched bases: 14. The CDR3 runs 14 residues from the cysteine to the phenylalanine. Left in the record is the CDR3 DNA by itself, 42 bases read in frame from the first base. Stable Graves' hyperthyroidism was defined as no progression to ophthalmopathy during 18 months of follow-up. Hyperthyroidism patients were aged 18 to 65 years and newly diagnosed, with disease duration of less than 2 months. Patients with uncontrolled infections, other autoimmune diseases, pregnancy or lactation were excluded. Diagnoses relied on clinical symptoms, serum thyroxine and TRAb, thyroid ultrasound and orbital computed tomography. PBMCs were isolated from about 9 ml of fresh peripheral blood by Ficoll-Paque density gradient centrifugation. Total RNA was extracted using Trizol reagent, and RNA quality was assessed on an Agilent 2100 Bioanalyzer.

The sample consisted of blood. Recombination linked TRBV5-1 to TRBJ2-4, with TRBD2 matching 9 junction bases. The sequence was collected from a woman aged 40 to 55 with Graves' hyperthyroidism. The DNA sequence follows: TGCGCCAGCAGCCCGGCCCAGCGGGAGGCCATACGGTACTTC. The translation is CASSPAQREAIRYF.